This T cell receptor beta chain derives from a study of shared T cell receptors in the human thymus. The protocol was immunoSEQ multiplex PCR, while the TCRdb copy is restricted to in-frame clones and leaves out a portion. The sample includes 720,000 or so clones, roughly 88% of them seen just once. Between the trimmed V and J ends, which lost 3 bases and 5 bases, there was a span of 20 bases. This CDR3 spans 18 amino acids. The germline V gene has CDR1 LNHDA and CDR2 SQIVND (reference sequence). These data also featured in a second study, about human thymus T cells. That paper states: Resections that were taken during corrective heart surgery supplied the thymus tissue.

The chain carries TRBV19 and TRBJ1-6, with D tentatively TRBD1 (5 bases). This clonotype was obtained from a girl in the first two years of life with a congenital heart defect. Sequencing input: thymocytes. Here the CDR3 DNA reads TGTGCCAGTAGTATCGAAGGGGCGACTAGAATGGATAATTCACCCCTCCACTTT. This codes for CASSIEGATRMDNSPLHF.